This TCR beta chain stems from a study of CD8+CD57+ T cells in acquired aplastic anemia. Study at large: Sorted cells (CD4+ and CD8+) yielded DNA amounts that averaged about 3.1 ug.

Genomic DNA templated the TCR beta VDJ and CDR3 profiling. TCRdb re-called the reads through MiXCR, storing one row per CDR3 protein. The profile shows just over 400,000 distinct CDR3 sequences, 55% to 75% of them singletons. Trimming cost V 1 base and J 8 bases, with 6 bases left between them. Germline assignment: CDR1 SGHNT and CDR2 YYREEE (reference sequence). The CDR3 consists of 12 residues. This chain uses TRBV5-4 with TRBJ2-2; no definite D call. This sequence originates from a human donor in good health, serving as a control. Specimen: sorted CD4+, CD8+, or CD8+CD57+ T cells (not recorded which) from PBMCs. CDR3 region: CASSLYGGELFF. The CDR3 DNA sequence: TGTGCCAGCAGCTTGTATGGGGGGGAGCTGTTTTTT. Full variable domain (missing parts from reference TRBV5-4 and TRBJ2-2): ETGVTQSPTHLIKTRGQQVTLRCSSQSGHNTVSWYQQALGQGPQFIFQYYREEENGRGNFPPRFSGLQFPNYSSELNVNALELDDSALYLCASSLYGGELFFGEGSRLTVL.